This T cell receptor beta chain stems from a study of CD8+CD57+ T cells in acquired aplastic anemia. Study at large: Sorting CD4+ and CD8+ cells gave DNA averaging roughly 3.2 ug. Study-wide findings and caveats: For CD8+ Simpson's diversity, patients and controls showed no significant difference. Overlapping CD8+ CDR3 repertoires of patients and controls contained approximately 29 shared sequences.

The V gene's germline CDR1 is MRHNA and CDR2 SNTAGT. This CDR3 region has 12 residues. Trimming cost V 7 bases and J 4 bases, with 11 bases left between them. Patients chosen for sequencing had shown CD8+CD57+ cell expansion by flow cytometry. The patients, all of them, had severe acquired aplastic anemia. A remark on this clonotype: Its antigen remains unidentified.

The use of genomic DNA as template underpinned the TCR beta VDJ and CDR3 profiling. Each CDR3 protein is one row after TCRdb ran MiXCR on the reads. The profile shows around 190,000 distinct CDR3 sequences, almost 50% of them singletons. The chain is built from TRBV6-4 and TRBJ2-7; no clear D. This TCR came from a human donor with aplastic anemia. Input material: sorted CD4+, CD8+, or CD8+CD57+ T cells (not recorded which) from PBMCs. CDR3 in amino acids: CASTPTDYEQYF. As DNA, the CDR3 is TGTGCCAGCACTCCCACAGATTACGAGCAGTACTTC.